A single sample is the source of the 8 T cell receptor beta chains below, sequenced in a study of T-cell reconstitution after alpha-beta-depleted transplantation in children. Construction of the TCRbeta library involved unique molecular identifiers. MiXCR, run by TCRdb on the PCR reads, gives a single entry per CDR3 protein. The sample holds hundreds of thousands of distinct CDR3 sequences, 13% seen once. The sample consisted of PBMCs, taken from the stem cell graft. Receptor source: a human donor who donated a stem cell graft to a child with Fanconi anemia.

This clonotype occurred a few times. The chain is built from TRBV20-1 and TRBJ1-2; TRBD1 is a possible D gene (5 bases). This CDR3 has 14 residues. The V and J ends lost 4 bases and 2 bases respectively, with 14 bases between them. Germline CDR1 is DFQATT and CDR2 is SNEGSKA (reference sequence). This chain's CDR3 is CSAINRQPNYGYTF. CDR3 nucleotide sequence: TGCAGTGCTATTAATCGACAGCCCAACTATGGCTACACCTTC.

Here the CDR3 reads CSARDPTRGPNQPQHF. DNA of the CDR3: TGCAGTGCTAGAGACCCGACGAGGGGGCCTAATCAGCCCCAGCATTTT. The V and J genes are TRBV20-1 and TRBJ1-5; 7 bases fit TRBD1. CDR3 size: 16 residues. J was trimmed by 4 bases and V by 0 bases; bases with no gene match: 9. CDR1 and CDR2 from the germline V gene are DFQATT and SNEGSKA (reference sequence).

This clonotype was observed at least ten times. This sequence joins TRBV29-1 and TRBJ2-7, with D tentatively TRBD1 (6 bases). There are 12 residues in the CDR3. Trimming removed 6 bases at V and 1 base at J, with 10 bases between. Germline CDR1 SQVTM, CDR2 ANQGSEA. For the CDR3, the DNA is TGCAGCGTATCAGGGGTATCCTACGAGCAGTACTTC. Residues: CSVSGVSYEQYF.

This clonotype was seen ten or more times. The chain recombines TRBV6-6 with TRBJ1-6; no firm D call. The CDR3 contains 11 residues. Germline values: CDR1 MNHNY, CDR2 SVGAGI (reference sequence). Between the trimmed V and J ends, which lost 6 bases and 7 bases, there was a span of 4 bases. CDR3 nucleotides: TGTGCCAGCAGGGAGAATTCACCCCTCCACTTT. It specifies CASRENSPLHF.

This clonotype was detected a few times. The chain joins TRBV10-3 to TRBJ2-2, with 9 positions matching TRBD2. The J segment lost 3 bases and the V segment lost 4 bases, leaving 3 bases of the junction unmatched. Germline V gene data show CDR1 as ENHRY and CDR2 as SYGVKD. This CDR3 comprises 15 residues. The CDR3 here is CAISVTSGDTGELFF. CDR3 DNA sequence: TGTGCCATCAGTGTGACTAGCGGCGACACCGGGGAGCTGTTTTTT.

The chain is built from TRBV5-5 and TRBJ1-3; no reliable D call. The CDR3 sequence is 15 residues long. Trimming cost V 1 base and J 0 bases, with 8 bases left between them. The germline V gene has CDR1 SGHKS and CDR2 YYEKEE (reference sequence). As DNA, the CDR3 is TGTGCCAGCAGCTTGTACGGGAACTCTGGAAACACCATATATTTT. Amino acids: CASSLYGNSGNTIYF.

This clonotype has just a few counts. The chain is built from TRBV5-1 and TRBJ1-2; D gene unclear. Trimming cost V 1 base and J 8 bases, with 12 bases left between them. The CDR3 runs to 13 residues. CDR1 SGHRS and CDR2 YFSETQ come from the germline V gene. In DNA form, the CDR3 reads TGCGCCAGCAGCTTGTATATTGGGCCGGGCTACACCTTC. The encoded protein is CASSLYIGPGYTF. The complete variable domain, with remaining parts taken from reference TRBV5-1 and TRBJ1-2, reads KAGVTQTPRYLIKTRGQQVTLSCSPISGHRSVSWYQQTPGQGLQFLFEYFSETQRNKGNFPGRFSGRQFSNSRSEMNVSTLELGDSALYLCASSLYIGPGYTFGSGTRLTVV.

This clonotype was observed a few times. The chain uses TRBV5-1 and TRBJ2-1, with 9 bases that match TRBD2. Germline lookup yields CDR1 SGHRS and CDR2 YFSETQ. CDR3 size: 15 residues. J was trimmed by 4 bases and V by 3 bases; bases with no gene match: 5. This CDR3 is CASSSSSGAYNEQFF. The CDR3 DNA follows: TGCGCCAGCAGCTCCTCTAGCGGGGCGTACAATGAGCAGTTCTTC.